This TCR beta chain was identified in a study of technical replicates of blood from several donors. The CDR3 is 16 amino acids. Per the germline V gene, CDR1 is SEHNR and CDR2 is FQNEAQ (reference sequence). V was cut by 4 bases and J by 7 bases, with 19 bases left in between. The data were produced by immunoSEQ multiplex PCR, yet TCRdb's version contains in-frame clones alone and is incomplete. The profile covers 98,000 or so clones, with about 94% appearing a single time and over 0.2% taken by the ten largest. This TCR was sampled from a human donor in good health. The material sequenced was T cells isolated from PBMCs. The genes are TRBV7-9 and TRBJ1-4; maybe TRBD1 (6 bases). CDR3 amino acids: CASSSNSGVKGEKLFF. The CDR3 nucleotides are TGTGCCAGCAGCTCCAATTCAGGGGTGAAGGGTGAAAAACTGTTTTTT.